Included here is one T cell receptor beta chain sequence, with context. This specimen comes from a study of blood T cell repertoires in COVID-19. Study information: Donors in the United States, Italy and Spain gave samples during acute or convalescent COVID-19. Sample material is recorded as cDNA or gDNA derived from T cells, B-cell-depleted T cells, or PBMCs.

In the original analysis: Scientists estimated how many nucleated cells there were by amplifying reference gene primers. Sequencing used immunoSEQ multiplex PCR; TCRdb keeps in-frame clones, though not all of them. V, J and clone size are those of that table, while D and trimming were read from the DNA. Among about 120,000 clones listed, roughly 88% were seen once. This CDR3 has 16 amino acids. CDR1 and CDR2 (germline): LNHNV, YYDKDF (reference sequence). Deletions cut 0 bases from V and 0 bases from J, with 8 bases between. Specimen: peripheral blood. The receptor comes from a woman aged 80 or over with acute or convalescent COVID-19. V gene TRBV15 combines with J gene TRBJ1-4; D call uncertain. The CDR3 nucleotides are TGTGCCACCAGCAGAGATTGGGCAGCAACTAATGAAAAACTGTTTTTT. Its translation: CATSRDWAATNEKLFF.